Presented here are 7 T cell receptor beta chains from one specimen sequenced in a study of cytotoxic CD8 clonotypes in ibrutinib-treated CLL. The protocol was immunoSEQ multiplex PCR, while the TCRdb copy is restricted to in-frame clones and leaves out a portion. This table has approximately 120,000 clones, around four fifths appearing once. The source was PBMCs, collected after 24 months of ibrutinib treatment. Every receptor here comes from a human donor with chronic lymphocytic leukemia.

The chain recombines TRBV30 with TRBJ2-7; D is unclear. Trimming pared 1 base from V and 3 bases from J, leaving 10 bases between. This CDR3 is 13 amino acids long. From germline, CDR1 is GTSNPN and CDR2 SVGIG (reference sequence). CDR3 coding DNA: TGTGCCTGGAGTGAGCTGGACGGCTACGAGCAGTACTTC. It codes for CAWSELDGYEQYF.

The gene calls are TRBV19 and TRBJ2-3, with 7 bases identical to TRBD1. Germline V gives CDR1 LNHDA, CDR2 SQIVND (reference sequence). Trimming cost V 3 bases and J 5 bases; bases outside gene matches: 8. The CDR3 sequence is 15 residues long. DNA for the CDR3: TGTGCCAGTAGTATGCCGACAGGGACGGGAGATACGCAGTATTTT. Translation gives CASSMPTGTGDTQYF.

V gene TRBV7-2 combines with J gene TRBJ2-7; a weak D match, TRBD2 (6 bases). Looked up from germline, CDR1 is SGHTA and CDR2 is FQGNSA. Trimming left V 5 bases short and J 2 bases short, with 16 bases between. The CDR3 is made up of 15 amino acids. The CDR3 region is CASSGGWQRPYEQYF. CDR3 coding DNA: TGTGCCAGCAGCGGGGGGTGGCAGAGACCCTACGAGCAGTACTTC.

Turning to this clone: This same CDR3 is encoded by further DNA sequences in the sample. The chain couples TRBV27 to TRBJ1-6, with D uncertain. Germline V gene sequence: CDR1 MNHEY, CDR2 SMNVEV (reference sequence). The CDR3 sequence is 17 residues long. Trimming shortened V by 1 base and J by 0 bases, and 10 bases separated the two germline ends. The CDR3 loop is CASSLLGRSSYNSPLHF. CDR3 nucleotide sequence: TGTGCCAGCAGTTTATTGGGCAGGAGCTCCTATAATTCACCCCTCCACTTT.

The chain recombines TRBV4-3 with TRBJ2-7, with 7 bases lining up with TRBD2. The CDR3 totals 15 residues. V shed 0 bases, J shed 2 bases, and the junction held 4 bases outside the gene matches. From germline, CDR1 is LGHNA and CDR2 YSLEER. CDR3 in DNA: TGCGCCAGCAGCCAAGAGTGGGGGGGAACCTACGAGCAGTACTTC. It codes for CASSQEWGGTYEQYF.

The chain uses TRBV30 and TRBJ2-1; TRBD1 matches 11 bases. V lost 8 bases to trimming and J lost 9 bases; unmatched junction nucleotides: 6. Germline loops: CDR1 GTSNPN, CDR2 SVGIG (reference sequence). CDR3 size: 12 residues. DNA of the CDR3: TGTGCCCGACGGGACAGGGGGACTGAGCAGTTCTTC. This sequence encodes CARRDRGTEQFF.

The chain uses TRBV30 and TRBJ1-5; D is unresolved. V lost 1 base to trimming and J lost 6 bases, with 13 bases between them. Germline values: CDR1 GTSNPN, CDR2 SVGIG (reference sequence). CDR3 length equals 14 residues. For the CDR3, the DNA is TGTGCCTGGAGTGCGTCTCAATGGGGTCAGCCCCAGCATTTT. As protein: CAWSASQWGQPQHF.